This entry lists 25 T cell receptor beta chains sequenced from one sample in a study of neurological immune-mediated disorders. TCRdb re-analysed the 5' RACE reads in MiXCR, keeping a single row per CDR3 protein. The repertoire consists of some 47,000 distinct CDR3 sequences, with under 6.5% occurring once and the leading ten covering 0.55% to 0.65%. The sequencing sample was made of CD4+ T cells from blood. The receptors derive from a woman in her 40s in good health.

This clonotype was counted at least ten times. J is TRBJ2-1 and V is TRBV20-1; 7 nucleotides align to TRBD1. The CDR3 consists of 12 residues. Losses at the gene ends were 6 bases for V and 8 bases for J; bases not matched to a gene: 7. Germline assignment: CDR1 DFQATT and CDR2 SNEGSKA (reference sequence). CDR3 nucleotides: TGCAGTGCCGACAGGGAGAGCTATGAGCAGTTCTTC. Translated, it gives CSADRESYEQFF.

The CDR3 DNA reads as TGCGCCAGCAGCGCCCTCGGGGGGGGCAATCAGCCCCAGCATTTT. This encodes CASSALGGGNQPQHF. V and J are TRBV5-1 and TRBJ1-5; possible D gene TRBD1, 5 bases. The germline CDR1 and CDR2 sequences are SGHRS and YFSETQ. The V and J ends lost 4 bases and 2 bases respectively, with 13 bases between them. The CDR3 has 15 amino acids.

This clonotype was seen ten or more times. DNA for the CDR3: TGCGCCAGCAGCCAAGAAAGGGGGGACGAGCAGTACTTC. It translates to CASSQERGDEQYF. The chain combines TRBV4-3 with TRBJ2-7; D might be TRBD1 or TRBD2, each matching 6 bases. Trimming cost V 0 bases and J 5 bases, with 8 bases left between them. Germline CDR1 and CDR2: LGHNA and YSLEER. This CDR3 is built from 13 residues.

This clonotype was recorded at least ten times. This chain links TRBV5-1 with TRBJ2-2, with TRBD1 as a possible D gene (5 bases). V lost 0 bases and J 2 bases, leaving 8 bases between the germline ends. This CDR3 region has 15 residues. Germline V gene lookup returns CDR1 SGHRS and CDR2 YFSETQ. The CDR3 here is CASSLGTPNTGELFF. In DNA, the CDR3 is TGCGCCAGCAGCTTGGGGACACCAAACACCGGGGAGCTGTTTTTT.

There are many counts of this clonotype. V is TRBV7-9 and J is TRBJ1-4; a possible D gene is TRBD1 (5 bases). Germline V gives CDR1 SEHNR, CDR2 FQNEAQ (reference sequence). The CDR3 contains 15 residues. Trimming left V 4 bases short and J 5 bases short, with 14 bases between. CDR3 bases: TGTGCCAGCAGCTCGGGGGACGGTCCAAATGAAAAACTGTTTTTT. Protein: CASSSGDGPNEKLFF.

This clonotype was seen ten or more times. The V gene is TRBV5-1, the J gene TRBJ1-2; D gene ambiguous. The CDR3 extends over 16 amino acids. Trimming stripped 1 base from V and 4 bases from J, with 17 bases between. The germline CDR1 and CDR2 sequences are SGHRS and YFSETQ. CDR3 coding DNA: TGCGCCAGCAGCTTGTTGCCGAGCACGGGGTCCTATGGCTACACCTTC. This translates into CASSLLPSTGSYGYTF.

The table lists this clonotype with many counts. The gene calls are TRBV28 and TRBJ2-5; D gene unclear. Trimming removed 5 bases from V and 5 bases from J, with 3 bases in between. The V gene's germline CDR1 is MDHEN and CDR2 SYDVKM. The CDR3 runs to 10 residues. This CDR3 is CASSRETQYF. The CDR3 bases are TGTGCCAGCAGTCGGGAGACCCAGTACTTC.

This clonotype occurred many times. The genes are TRBV5-1 and TRBJ1-4; 9 bases line up with TRBD1. Losses at the gene ends were 6 bases for V and 7 bases for J; bases not matched to a gene: 7. Germline V gene lookup returns CDR1 SGHRS and CDR2 YFSETQ. The CDR3 is 14 residues long. This CDR3 reads CASTLGTGPEKLFF. The CDR3 nucleotides are TGCGCCAGCACTCTCGGGACAGGGCCTGAAAAACTGTTTTTT. The variable domain in full, completed from reference TRBV5-1 and TRBJ1-4, reads KAGVTQTPRYLIKTRGQQVTLSCSPISGHRSVSWYQQTPGQGLQFLFEYFSETQRNKGNFPGRFSGRQFSNSRSEMNVSTLELGDSALYLCASTLGTGPEKLFFGSGTQLSVL.

This clonotype showed up many times. The rearrangement uses TRBV20-1 and TRBJ1-3, with 12 positions matching TRBD1. CDR3 length: 16 residues. Germline-derived CDR1 and CDR2 are DFQATT and SNEGSKA (reference sequence). Trimming took 0 bases from V and 4 from J; bases not matched to a gene: 4. Here the CDR3 reads CSARDGTGGAGNTIYF. The CDR3 nucleotides are TGCAGTGCTAGAGATGGGACAGGGGGCGCGGGAAACACCATATATTTT.

Ten or more counts support this clonotype. V and J are TRBV12-3 or TRBV12-4 and TRBJ1-6; no definite D call. Trimming removed 7 bases at V and 5 bases at J, with 18 bases between. The CDR3 loop spans 16 amino acids. The CDR3 loop is CASTPRGIGDNSPLHF. In nucleotides, the CDR3 is TGTGCCAGCACTCCTCGGGGTATTGGGGATAATTCACCCCTCCACTTT.

In this sample, this clonotype turned up many times. The chain couples TRBV2 to TRBJ2-5, with 7 bases lining up with TRBD2. Germline V CDR1 and CDR2: SNHLY, FYNNEI. CDR3 length: 12 amino acids. The CDR3 bases are TGTGCGGGAGGGGACCCGGGGTGGACCCAGTACTTC. Protein: CAGGDPGWTQYF. Full variable domain (outside the CDR3, taken from reference TRBV2 and TRBJ2-5): EPEVTQTPSHQVTQMGQEVILRCVPISNHLYFYWYRQILGQKVEFLVSFYNNEISEKSEIFDDQFSVERPDGSNFTLKIRSTKLEDSAMYFCAGGDPGWTQYFGPGTRLLVL.

There are many counts of this clonotype. The chain recombines TRBV9 with TRBJ1-1; D gene uncertain. V lost 1 base and J 2 bases, leaving 15 bases between the germline ends. The CDR3 has 16 residues. CDR1 SGDLS and CDR2 YYNGEE come from the germline V gene. The CDR3 bases are TGTGCCAGCAGCGTAAGGTTGTACGGGAGTAACACTGAAGCTTTCTTT. Translation gives CASSVRLYGSNTEAFF. The full variable domain, in which reference TRBV9 and TRBJ1-1 provide the parts outside the CDR3, is DSGVTQTPKHLITATGQRVTLRCSPRSGDLSVYWYQQSLDQGLQFLIQYYNGEERAKGNILERFSAQQFPDLHSELNLSSLELGDSALYFCASSVRLYGSNTEAFFGQGTRLTVV.

This clonotype was picked up many times. V gene TRBV12-3 or TRBV12-4 combines with J gene TRBJ1-1; D not certain. The CDR3 consists of 14 residues. Between the trimmed V and J ends, which lost 7 bases and 0 bases, there was a span of 12 bases. The CDR3 here is CASTSQLMNTEAFF. The CDR3 DNA sequence: TGTGCCAGCACCTCTCAGCTTATGAACACTGAAGCTTTCTTT.

Remarks on this clonotype: The germline gene is not matched at one end of the junction; a read error may be the cause. This sequence joins TRBV5-1 and TRBJ2-4; D possibly corresponds to TRBD2 (5 bases). The germline V gene has CDR1 SGHRS and CDR2 YFSETQ. The CDR3 length is 13 residues. CDR3 region: CASSSRELNIQYF. The CDR3 DNA reads TGTGCCAGCAGCTCGAGGGAACTAAACATTCAGTACTTC.

This clonotype appeared many times. The V and J genes are TRBV20-1 and TRBJ2-7, with 8 bases lining up with TRBD2. Per germline, CDR1 DFQATT and CDR2 SNEGSKA (reference sequence). With V trimmed by 2 bases and J by 9 bases, 6 bases remained unmatched. The CDR3 extends over 12 amino acids. CDR3 loop: CSARRAGEGQYF. Written as DNA, the CDR3 is TGCAGTGCTAGACGAGCGGGAGAAGGGCAGTACTTC.

With respect to this clonotype: This clone may be a read error of a much larger clone one base away. The rearrangement links TRBV6-1 to TRBJ2-5; 8 bases are a match to TRBD2. Trimming cost V 6 bases and J 5 bases; bases outside gene matches: 11. This CDR3 region has 15 residues. Germline V CDR1 and CDR2: MNHNS, SASEGT. CDR3: CASRKEGLVGETQYF. CDR3 DNA sequence: TGTGCCAGCAGAAAGGAGGGACTAGTGGGGGAGACCCAGTACTTC.

This clonotype has only a few counts. The V call is TRBV19, the J call TRBJ2-4; unclear D gene. CDR3 size: 12 residues. V was cut by 6 bases and J by 8 bases, with 11 bases left in between. Germline CDR1 is LNHDA and CDR2 is SQIVND (reference sequence). DNA for the CDR3: TGTGCCAGTAGCCAGCTCGCGGACATTCAGTACTTC. Amino acids: CASSQLADIQYF.

This clonotype was seen at least ten times. The CDR3 DNA reads as TGTGCCAGCAGTGCCACGACATCCTACGAGCAGTACTTC. Amino acids: CASSATTSYEQYF. The rearrangement uses TRBV2 and TRBJ2-7; no clear D gene. The CDR3 covers 13 residues. The germline CDR1 and CDR2 sequences are SNHLY and FYNNEI. V was shortened by 4 bases and J by 1 base, with 8 bases between the two germline ends.

In this sample, this clonotype turned up many times. J is TRBJ2-1 and V is TRBV29-1; 13 positions match TRBD2. CDR1 SQVTM and CDR2 ANQGSEA come from the germline V gene. This CDR3 spans 19 amino acids. After removal of 1 base from V and 0 bases from J, the junction contained 9 bases not matched to a gene. Here the CDR3 reads CSVEGGLAGKGSSYNEQFF. CDR3 DNA: TGCAGCGTTGAAGGGGGACTAGCGGGAAAGGGGAGCTCCTACAATGAGCAGTTCTTC.

This clonotype came up many times. The CDR3 coding sequence is TGTGCCAGCAGTGATATGGAGGGGGGAGAGACCCAGTACTTC. It codes for CASSDMEGGETQYF. The V call is TRBV28, the J call TRBJ2-5; D might be TRBD1 or TRBD2, each matching 6 bases. V lost 5 bases and J 4 bases, leaving 14 bases between the germline ends. The CDR3 extends over 14 amino acids. CDR1 and CDR2 from the germline V gene are MDHEN and SYDVKM.

This clonotype was counted at least ten times. The chain joins TRBV20-1 to TRBJ2-3; D gene unclear. Germline lookup yields CDR1 DFQATT and CDR2 SNEGSKA (reference sequence). CDR3 length: 15 residues. V was pared by 4 bases and J by 3 bases, with 17 bases between. The CDR3 DNA sequence: TGCAGTGCTATAGAGTCCGCCCGAAATACAGATACGCAGTATTTT. It yields the protein CSAIESARNTDTQYF.

This clonotype was seen at least ten times. The chain is built from TRBV4-2 and TRBJ2-1; D is uncertain. This CDR3 has 11 residues. Trimming shortened V by 3 bases and J by 5 bases, and 2 bases separated the two germline ends. The germline CDR1 and CDR2 sequences are LGHNA and YNFKEQ. CDR3 sequence: CASSHDNEQFF. DNA for the CDR3: TGTGCCAGCAGCCACGACAATGAGCAGTTCTTC.

This clonotype was detected ten times or more. The CDR3: CSARDPGTREDTGELFF. The CDR3 region has the DNA TGCAGTGCTAGAGATCCGGGAACCAGGGAGGACACCGGGGAGCTGTTTTTT. The V call is TRBV20-1, the J call TRBJ2-2, with D possibly TRBD2 on 6 matching bases. The germline V gene encodes CDR1 DFQATT and CDR2 SNEGSKA (reference sequence). The V end lost 0 bases, the J end lost 3 bases, and 17 bases lay between the germline ends. The CDR3 covers 17 residues.

The genes are TRBV18 and TRBJ1-3, with a possible D match to TRBD1 (6 bases). Germline V gives CDR1 KGHSH, CDR2 LQKENI. The CDR3 spans 15 residues. The germline V and J ends were trimmed by 4 bases and 1 base, with 11 bases remaining between them. CDR3 sequence (DNA): TGTGCCAGCTCACTACAGGGTACATCTGGAAACACCATATATTTT. It codes for CASSLQGTSGNTIYF.

This clonotype was seen at least ten times. This chain links TRBV7-9 with TRBJ1-5; D unresolved. The CDR3 has 13 amino acids. From germline, CDR1 is SEHNR and CDR2 FQNEAQ (reference sequence). Trimming stripped 2 bases from V and 5 bases from J, with 7 bases between. As DNA, the CDR3 is TGTGCCAGCAGCTTACTTGCGGATCAGCCCCAGCATTTT. This encodes CASSLLADQPQHF.